This entry features one TCR beta chain sequence. Its target is not known. The sample originates from a study of T cell responses to AZD1222 COVID-19 vaccine. Findings and limits, study-wide: Clonal diversity may have been underestimated, and the donors were mostly white British, with more females than males.

Germline V gene lookup returns CDR1 MGHDK and CDR2 SYGVNS. The ends were cut back, 0 bases at V and 7 bases at J, with 7 bases in the middle. This CDR3 comprises 14 residues. Pooled together were second doses at about 4 or about 12 weeks. Measured with immunoSEQ multiplex PCR; TCRdb has only the in-frame clones, and not every one. The sample yields fewer than 120,000 clones, roughly 92% seen once. This clonotype was sampled from an adult who received the AZD1222 COVID-19 vaccine. Sequenced material: peripheral blood, taken 28 days after the second AZD1222 dose. The genes are TRBV25-1 and TRBJ1-6; unclear D gene. In nucleotides, the CDR3 is TGTGCCAGCAGTGAATATCGGCAAAATTCACCCCTCCACTTT. Amino acid sequence: CASSEYRQNSPLHF.